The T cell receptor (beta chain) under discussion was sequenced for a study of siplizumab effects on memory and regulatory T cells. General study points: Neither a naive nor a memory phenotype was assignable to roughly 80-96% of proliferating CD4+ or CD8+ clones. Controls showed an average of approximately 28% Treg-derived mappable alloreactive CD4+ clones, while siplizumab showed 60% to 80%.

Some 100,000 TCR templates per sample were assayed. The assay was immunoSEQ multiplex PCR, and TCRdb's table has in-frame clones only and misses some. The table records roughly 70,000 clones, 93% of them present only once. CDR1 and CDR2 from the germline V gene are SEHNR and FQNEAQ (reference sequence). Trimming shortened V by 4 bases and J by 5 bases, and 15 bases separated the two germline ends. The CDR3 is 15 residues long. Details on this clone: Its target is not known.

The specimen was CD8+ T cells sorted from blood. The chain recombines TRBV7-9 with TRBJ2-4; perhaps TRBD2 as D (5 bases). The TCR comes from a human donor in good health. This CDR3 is CASSSGRTGENIQYF. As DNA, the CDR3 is TGTGCCAGCAGCTCCGGACGCACCGGGGAAAACATTCAGTACTTC.